Listed here are 13 T cell receptor beta chains from one sample, sequenced in a study of T cells in Graves' hyperthyroidism and ophthalmopathy. RNA transcripts were the template for amplifying TCR beta CDR3 regions. Using the HTBI primer set, a first-round RT-PCR was run on the TCR CDR3. TCRdb reprocessed the multiplex PCR reads via MiXCR and lists one record per CDR3 protein. Here the sample spans some 250,000 distinct CDR3 sequences, roughly 15% being singletons. Sequenced: blood. Receptors were obtained from a woman aged 40 to 55 with Graves' hyperthyroidism that later progressed to Graves' ophthalmopathy.

At least ten counts were recorded for this clonotype. The CDR3 region is CASSPRSNSGNTIYF. The CDR3 DNA reads as TGTGCCAGCTCACCCCGATCTAACTCTGGAAACACCATATATTTT. The chain recombines TRBV18 with TRBJ1-3, with unresolved D. V was cut by 3 bases and J by 0 bases, with 9 bases left in between. Germline V gene sequence: CDR1 KGHSH, CDR2 LQKENI. CDR3 length: 15 residues.

At least ten counts were recorded for this clonotype. This sequence joins TRBV13 and TRBJ1-2; 8 bases match TRBD1. Trimming cost V 4 bases and J 8 bases; bases outside gene matches: 3. Germline V lookup: CDR1 PRHDT, CDR2 FYEKMQ (reference sequence). The CDR3 extends over 12 amino acids. The CDR3 protein is CASSSQGAGYTF. CDR3 in DNA: TGTGCCAGCAGCTCTCAGGGGGCCGGCTACACCTTC.

Worth noting for this clonotype: One junction end does not reproduce the germline sequence, and a read error may be involved. The chain carries TRBV6-5 and TRBJ2-7, with D tentatively TRBD1 or TRBD2 (5 bases each). This CDR3 has 13 amino acids. The germline V gene encodes CDR1 MNHEY and CDR2 SVGAGI. This chain's CDR3 is CAGSYGAGYEQYF. The CDR3 DNA follows: TGTGCCGGCAGTTACGGGGCAGGCTACGAGCAGTACTTC.

This clonotype was seen a handful of times. This chain connects TRBV4-1 to TRBJ2-1; 8 nucleotides agree with TRBD2. This CDR3 has 18 amino acids. After removal of 1 base from V and 3 bases from J, the junction contained 11 bases not matched to a gene. The germline CDR1 and CDR2 sequences are MGHRA and YSYEKL. The CDR3 sequence is CASSQGLLSGGRYNEQFF. As DNA, the CDR3 is TGCGCCAGCAGCCAAGGGCTGCTGTCGGGAGGGCGCTACAATGAGCAGTTCTTC.

The CDR3 reads CASSSRTSGSGIGYNEQFF. The CDR3 nucleotides are TGTGCCAGCAGTTCCCGGACTAGCGGGAGCGGGATCGGTTATAATGAGCAGTTCTTC. The chain is built from TRBV12-3 or TRBV12-4 and TRBJ2-1, with 13 bases aligning to TRBD2. V lost 4 bases and J lost 7; bases outside the gene matches: 16. The CDR3 extends over 19 amino acids.

This clonotype was found many times. The chain recombines TRBV5-1 with TRBJ1-1; D is undetermined. V was pared by 4 bases and J by 4 bases, with 14 bases between. Germline loops: CDR1 SGHRS, CDR2 YFSETQ. CDR3 size: 14 residues. The CDR3 nucleotides read TGCGCCAGCAGCCCCGACCGGGCCTCCACTGAAGCTTTCTTT. It codes for CASSPDRASTEAFF.

The table lists this clonotype with many counts. The J gene is TRBJ2-2, the V gene TRBV30, with D perhaps TRBD1 or TRBD2 (7 bases each). The length of the CDR3 is 14 residues. Trimming left V 8 bases short and J 0 bases short, with 13 bases between. CDR1 and CDR2 from the germline V gene are GTSNPN and SVGIG (reference sequence). Here the CDR3 DNA reads TGTGCCGGCGGGGGACAGCCGAACACCGGGGAGCTGTTTTTT. Its translation: CAGGGQPNTGELFF.

Remarks on this clonotype: With a much larger clone just one base away, this may be a read error. This chain connects TRBV7-9 to TRBJ2-7; D call uncertain. CDR1 is SEHNR, CDR2 FQNEAQ, per germline (reference sequence). The CDR3 sequence is 14 residues long. CDR3 in amino acids: CTSSLEKPTHEQYF. The CDR3 bases are TGTACCAGCAGCTTAGAGAAACCAACCCACGAGCAGTACTTC.

This clonotype showed up many times. J is TRBJ2-7 and V is TRBV11-2; 8 bases fit TRBD1. Looked up from germline, CDR1 is SGHAT and CDR2 is FQNNGV. The CDR3 runs 12 residues. After removal of 8 bases from V and 1 base from J, the junction contained 1 base not matched to a gene. CDR3 amino acids: CASQGASYEQYF. The CDR3 DNA reads as TGTGCCAGCCAGGGGGCATCCTACGAGCAGTACTTC.

This clonotype came up many times. The genes are TRBV9 and TRBJ2-1; TRBD2 matches at 12 bases. CDR1 and CDR2 (germline): SGDLS, YYNGEE. The junction had 5 bases not matched to a gene; V was cut back by 1 base and J by 6 bases. The CDR3 length is 16 residues. This chain's CDR3 is CASSVRTSGEINEQFF. The CDR3 DNA sequence: TGTGCCAGCAGCGTACGGACTAGCGGGGAAATCAATGAGCAGTTCTTC.

The chain links TRBV5-1 to TRBJ1-1; 9 positions agree with TRBD1. From germline, CDR1 is SGHRS and CDR2 YFSETQ. The CDR3 length is 18 residues. V lost 2 bases to trimming and J lost 0 bases; unmatched junction nucleotides: 11. The CDR3 is CASSFGTGYILVNTEAFF. CDR3 coding DNA: TGCGCCAGCAGCTTTGGGACAGGGTATATTTTAGTGAACACTGAAGCTTTCTTT. The full variable domain, its missing parts supplied by reference TRBV5-1 and TRBJ1-1, is KAGVTQTPRYLIKTRGQQVTLSCSPISGHRSVSWYQQTPGQGLQFLFEYFSETQRNKGNFPGRFSGRQFSNSRSEMNVSTLELGDSALYLCASSFGTGYILVNTEAFFGQGTRLTVV.

V is TRBV18 and J is TRBJ2-2, with 8 nucleotides matching TRBD2. Germline V gene sequence: CDR1 KGHSH, CDR2 LQKENI. The CDR3 sequence is 16 residues long. J was trimmed by 6 bases and V by 5 bases; bases with no gene match: 11. The CDR3 here is CASSTIQAGDAGELFF. The DNA of the CDR3 is TGTGCCAGCTCAACCATCCAAGCGGGAGATGCCGGGGAGCTGTTTTTT.

Notes on this clonotype: A much larger clone lies a single base off, so this may be a read error. This rearrangement joins TRBV3-1 to TRBJ2-7; TRBD2 aligns across 10 bases. The trim removed 4 bases at V and 0 bases at J, leaving 12 bases unmatched. CDR3 size: 18 residues. CDR1 is LGHDT, CDR2 YNNKEL, per germline (reference sequence). CDR3 amino acids: CASSPSETSGPTSYEQYF. The DNA of the CDR3 is TGTGCCAGCAGCCCTTCCGAGACTAGCGGGCCAACCTCCTACGAGCAGTACTTC.